This T cell receptor beta chain comes out of a study of cytomegalovirus exposure and HLA in healthy donors. CDR3 length: 14 residues. Looked up from germline, CDR1 is SGHRS and CDR2 is YFSETQ. With 3 bases removed from V and 5 bases from J, the gap between germline ends came to 14 bases. The PCR had 60 Vbeta and 13 Jbeta primers. In the authors' workflow: Approximately 87 million unique TCR beta chains, about 12 million shared, were counted in a later analysis. The protocol was immunoSEQ multiplex PCR, while the TCRdb copy is restricted to in-frame clones and leaves out a portion. V, J and clone size are taken as reported in that table, and D and trimming were inferred from the DNA itself. The sample shows 100,000 to 150,000 clones, 83% of them seen only once. Each donor was healthy, and each was a bone marrow donor. As for this clone: Its target is not known.

Findings and limits, study-wide: In an earlier analysis, productive rearrangement rates for most beta V segments clustered near 87% or 30%. A cluster of highly shared sequence variants was likely a sequencing artifact.

The sample taken for sequencing was PBMCs. The source of this sequence is a woman between 40 and 50 years old in good health and CMV-seropositive. This chain joins TRBV5-1 and TRBJ2-5, with D maybe TRBD1 (7 bases). The CDR3: CASSSARGRETQYF. CDR3 nucleotide sequence: TGCGCCAGCAGCTCGGCCAGGGGGAGGGAGACCCAGTACTTC.